The next 25 T cell receptor beta chains were all read from a single sample in a study of OX40 agonist ivuxolimab in advanced cancers. TCRdb's table, derived via immunoSEQ multiplex PCR, lists solely in-frame clones and lacks some. This sample carries roughly 48,000 clones, about 90% of them seen once, and the ten largest clones take 5.5% to 7%. This material consisted of CD4+ or CD8+ T cells sorted from blood, taken in a trial of the OX40 agonist ivuxolimab. All receptors derive from an adult with an advanced solid tumor such as melanoma, head and neck, liver or kidney cancer.

This chain connects TRBV10-1 to TRBJ2-7, with D tentatively TRBD2 (6 bases). The V gene's germline CDR1 is WNHNN and CDR2 SYGVQD (reference sequence). V lost 8 bases and J 7 bases, leaving 18 bases between the germline ends. CDR3 length: 13 residues. As DNA, the CDR3 is TGCGCCAGCGAGGCGACAGCCGGGGGTGAGCAGTACTTC. Its translation: CASEATAGGEQYF.

The chain links TRBV18 to TRBJ2-2, with D possibly TRBD1 on 6 matching bases. Germline V CDR1 and CDR2: KGHSH, LQKENI. Trimming pared 1 base from V and 4 bases from J, leaving 16 bases between. This CDR3 contains 17 residues. The CDR3 coding sequence is TGTGCCAGCTCACCACGTTTCAGGGGAGTAGGCACCGGGGAGCTGTTTTTT. Residues: CASSPRFRGVGTGELFF.

This chain joins TRBV6-5 and TRBJ2-1; TRBD1 matches at 7 bases. Germline CDR1 and CDR2: MNHEY and SVGAGI. This CDR3 region has 14 residues. Trimming cost V 7 bases and J 4 bases; bases outside gene matches: 7. In DNA form, the CDR3 reads TGTGCCAGCAAAGGGGGCAGGGAATACAATGAGCAGTTCTTC. It encodes CASKGGREYNEQFF.

The chain is built from TRBV6-4 and TRBJ2-7, with D perhaps TRBD2 (5 bases). V dropped 6 bases and J dropped 3 bases, with 15 bases sitting between them. Germline CDR1 and CDR2: MRHNA and SNTAGT. The CDR3 runs 14 residues. CDR3 residues: CASSAVRGSYEQYF. The CDR3 nucleotides are TGTGCCAGCAGCGCCGTCCGAGGGAGCTACGAGCAGTACTTC.

The chain has TRBV5-4 and TRBJ1-5, with D hard to call. Trimming cost V 0 bases and J 2 bases, with 3 bases left between them. In germline, CDR1 is SGHNT, CDR2 YYREEE (reference sequence). The CDR3 loop spans 13 amino acids. This CDR3 reads CASSLDGNQPQHF. The CDR3 DNA follows: TGTGCCAGCAGCTTGGACGGCAATCAGCCCCAGCATTTT.

The gene calls are TRBV27 and TRBJ1-1, with TRBD1 as a possible D gene (6 bases). Trimming removed 4 bases at V and 8 bases at J, with 17 bases between. The germline gives CDR1 MNHEY, CDR2 SMNVEV (reference sequence). This CDR3 spans 14 amino acids. The CDR3 region is CASSSLGQRGEAFF. The CDR3 coding sequence is TGTGCCAGCAGTTCCCTTGGACAGCGGGGAGAAGCTTTCTTT.

This clone was observed a few times. Here the CDR3 reads CASSNQGANQPQHF. Here the CDR3 DNA reads TGTGCCAGCAGCAATCAGGGGGCTAATCAGCCCCAGCATTTT. The V and J genes are TRBV5-4 and TRBJ1-5; 8 nucleotides line up with TRBD1. The CDR3 is 14 residues long. V lost 4 bases, J lost 4 bases, and 4 bases stayed unmatched. In germline, CDR1 is SGHNT, CDR2 YYREEE (reference sequence).

The V and J genes are TRBV5-1 and TRBJ2-5, with unresolved D. V was shortened by 2 bases and J by 1 base, with 12 bases between the two germline ends. The germline CDR1 and CDR2 sequences are SGHRS and YFSETQ. This CDR3 has 15 amino acids. This CDR3 reads CASSFISEAQETQYF. CDR3 bases: TGCGCCAGCAGCTTCATCTCTGAGGCCCAAGAGACCCAGTACTTC.

The chain uses TRBV27 and TRBJ2-1, with 7 bases that match TRBD1. The V gene's germline CDR1 is MNHEY and CDR2 SMNVEV (reference sequence). The ends lost 3 bases at V and 15 bases at J; junction bases unmatched: 8. The CDR3 has 12 amino acids. In DNA form, the CDR3 reads TGTGCCAGCAGTTTCCTCCCGAGGGGGCTGTTCTTC. Translation: CASSFLPRGLFF.

The rearrangement links TRBV29-1 to TRBJ2-7, with 7 bases lining up with TRBD1. The germline V gene has CDR1 SQVTM and CDR2 ANQGSEA. The CDR3 consists of 14 residues. The junction had 8 bases not matched to a gene; V was cut back by 1 base and J by 5 bases. The CDR3 sequence is CSVEGQGGVHEQYF. CDR3 nucleotides: TGCAGCGTTGAAGGACAGGGTGGAGTCCACGAGCAGTACTTC.

The V gene is TRBV12-5, the J gene TRBJ1-2; D is possibly TRBD1 (6 bases). CDR1 LGHNT and CDR2 FRNRAP come from the germline V gene. The length of the CDR3 is 20 residues. The V end lost 1 base, the J end lost 3 bases, and 27 bases lay between the germline ends. CDR3 sequence reads: CASGLDSRGFLKQSDYGYTF. The CDR3 DNA reads as TGTGCTAGTGGTTTGGACTCAAGGGGGTTTTTAAAGCAGAGTGACTATGGCTACACCTTC.

CDR3 sequence: CAWSVRGTSGMNEQFF. CDR3 nucleotide sequence: TGTGCCTGGAGTGTACGAGGGACTAGCGGGATGAATGAGCAGTTCTTC. The gene calls are TRBV30 and TRBJ2-1; 13 nucleotides match TRBD2. V was pared by 0 bases and J by 7 bases, with 6 bases of the junction left unmatched. Germline V gives CDR1 GTSNPN, CDR2 SVGIG (reference sequence). The CDR3 has 16 residues.

The chain employs TRBV7-9 and TRBJ2-1; weak D call: TRBD1 (6 bases). The CDR3 is 15 amino acids. The V and J ends lost 5 bases and 0 bases respectively, with 11 bases between them. CDR1 and CDR2 from the germline V gene are SEHNR and FQNEAQ (reference sequence). The CDR3 DNA reads TGTGCCAGCAGCCAACAAGGGGGCTCCTACAATGAGCAGTTCTTC. Its protein is CASSQQGGSYNEQFF. The whole variable domain, filled in from reference TRBV7-9 and TRBJ2-1, reads DTGVSQNPRHKITKRGQNVTFRCDPISEHNRLYWYRQTLGQGPEFLTYFQNEAQLEKSRLLSDRFSAERPKGSFSTLEIQRTEQGDSAMYLCASSQQGGSYNEQFFGPGTRLTVL.

The chain combines TRBV27 with TRBJ2-2; the D gene is possibly TRBD2 (5 bases). V was trimmed by 3 bases and J by 7 bases, leaving 21 bases between them. The germline CDR1 and CDR2 sequences are MNHEY and SMNVEV (reference sequence). This CDR3 comprises 17 residues. CDR3 sequence (DNA): TGTGCCAGCAGTTTGCCGGGGTACTCGCCGAAGGTCGGGGAGCTGTTTTTT. This translates into CASSLPGYSPKVGELFF.

J is TRBJ1-2 and V is TRBV5-1; weak D call: TRBD1 (5 bases). There are 14 residues in the CDR3. Between the trimmed V and J ends, which lost 2 bases and 4 bases, there was a span of 12 bases. Germline V gives CDR1 SGHRS, CDR2 YFSETQ. The CDR3 loop is CASSFGGESYGYTF. CDR3 in DNA: TGCGCCAGCAGCTTCGGGGGGGAATCCTATGGCTACACCTTC.

J is TRBJ1-2 and V is TRBV27; no firm D call. Deletions cut 0 bases from V and 1 base from J, with 15 bases between. Germline V gene data show CDR1 as MNHEY and CDR2 as SMNVEV (reference sequence). The CDR3 extends over 17 amino acids. The CDR3 sequence: CASSLSINSVINYGYTF. The CDR3 region has the DNA TGTGCCAGCAGTTTATCGATAAATTCCGTAATTAACTATGGCTACACCTTC.

The chain joins TRBV2 to TRBJ2-2; maybe TRBD2 (6 bases). The V end lost 6 bases, the J end lost 2 bases, and 13 bases lay between the germline ends. The CDR3 spans 15 residues. In germline, CDR1 is SNHLY, CDR2 FYNNEI. The CDR3 loop is CASRTGTFNTGELFF. The CDR3 bases are TGTGCCAGCAGAACCGGGACTTTCAACACCGGGGAGCTGTTTTTT.

The rearrangement joins TRBV12-5 to TRBJ1-4, with 11 bases fitting TRBD1. The CDR3 is made up of 15 amino acids. CDR1 LGHNT and CDR2 FRNRAP come from the germline V gene. J was trimmed by 7 bases and V by 6 bases; bases with no gene match: 7. The CDR3 loop reads CASGGGTGGFEKLFF. The CDR3 region has the DNA TGTGCTAGTGGAGGAGGGACAGGGGGATTTGAAAAACTGTTTTTT. The full variable domain, its missing parts supplied by reference TRBV12-5 and TRBJ1-4, is DARVTQTPRHKVTEMGQEVTMRCQPILGHNTVFWYRQTMMQGLELLAYFRNRAPLDDSGMPKDRFSAEMPDATLATLKIQPSEPRDSAVYFCASGGGTGGFEKLFFGSGTQLSVL.

The J gene is TRBJ1-5, the V gene TRBV2; 9 nucleotides agree with TRBD1. The J segment lost 3 bases and the V segment lost 6 bases, leaving 12 bases of the junction unmatched. This CDR3 region has 17 residues. The germline V gene encodes CDR1 SNHLY and CDR2 FYNNEI. CDR3 region: CASSLPGQGTYNQPQHF. Written as DNA, the CDR3 is TGTGCCAGCAGCCTTCCGGGACAGGGAACCTACAATCAGCCCCAGCATTTT.

The chain employs TRBV7-9 and TRBJ1-4; unclear D gene. Deletions cut 5 bases from V and 7 bases from J, with 14 bases between. This CDR3 contains 14 residues. Germline V gene sequence: CDR1 SEHNR, CDR2 FQNEAQ (reference sequence). The CDR3 DNA reads TGTGCCAGCAGCCAAGCACAGTACGCTGAAAAACTGTTTTTT. Its protein product is CASSQAQYAEKLFF.

V is TRBV6-1 and J is TRBJ1-3; D call uncertain. This CDR3 comprises 16 residues. Germline V gene data show CDR1 as MNHNS and CDR2 as SASEGT. V was cut by 0 bases and J by 1 base, with 10 bases left in between. CDR3 sequence reads: CASSEAWRASGNTIYF. The CDR3 DNA reads TGTGCCAGCAGTGAAGCTTGGCGGGCTTCTGGAAACACCATATATTTT.

This sequence joins TRBV18 and TRBJ1-1; D is undetermined. This CDR3 is 14 amino acids long. V dropped 4 bases and J dropped 0 bases, with 9 bases sitting between them. From germline, CDR1 is KGHSH and CDR2 LQKENI. The CDR3 protein is CASSQRQMNTEAFF. DNA of the CDR3: TGTGCCAGCTCACAAAGGCAAATGAACACTGAAGCTTTCTTT.

The rearrangement links TRBV29-1 to TRBJ2-7, with D tentatively TRBD2 (5 bases). The CDR3 totals 13 residues. V was cut by 4 bases and J by 2 bases, with 12 bases left in between. Per germline, CDR1 SQVTM and CDR2 ANQGSEA. This CDR3 is CSVASGLAYEQYF. The CDR3 DNA follows: TGCAGCGTTGCGTCTGGACTGGCCTACGAGCAGTACTTC.

This clone came up a few times. The rearrangement uses TRBV30 and TRBJ1-3, with D maybe TRBD1 (5 bases). The CDR3 has 13 residues. Germline assignment: CDR1 GTSNPN and CDR2 SVGIG (reference sequence). The germline V and J ends were trimmed by 6 bases and 0 bases, with 9 bases remaining between them. Here the CDR3 reads CACQRGSGNTIYF. CDR3 DNA sequence: TGTGCCTGCCAAAGGGGCTCTGGAAACACCATATATTTT. The full variable domain, completed using reference TRBV30 and TRBJ1-3, is SQTIHQWPATLVQPVGSPLSLECTVEGTSNPNLYWYRQAAGRGLQLLFYSVGIGQISSEVPQNLSASRPQDRQFILSSKKLLLSDSGFYLCACQRGSGNTIYFGEGSWLTVV.

The chain employs TRBV5-1 and TRBJ1-2; TRBD1 is a possible D gene (6 bases). Per germline, CDR1 SGHRS and CDR2 YFSETQ. This CDR3 is 13 amino acids long. Trimming cost V 2 bases and J 8 bases, with 13 bases left between them. The CDR3 loop reads CASSFDGQGGYTF. The CDR3 nucleotides read TGCGCCAGCAGCTTCGACGGCCAGGGGGGCTACACCTTC.